These 10 T cell receptor beta chains were sequenced from one sample in a study of blood T cell repertoires in COVID-19. Repertoires were generated with immunoSEQ multiplex PCR, while TCRdb's copy carries only in-frame clones and drops some. This table has roughly 260,000 clones, 85% to 90% appearing once. Sequenced: peripheral blood. The source is a middle-aged woman with acute or convalescent COVID-19.

The chain is built from TRBV5-4 and TRBJ1-1, with D unclear. Germline V gene data show CDR1 as SGHNT and CDR2 as YYREEE (reference sequence). The length of the CDR3 is 14 residues. V lost 0 bases and J 1 base, leaving 7 bases between the germline ends. CDR3 region: CASSLVSQNTEAFF. CDR3 in DNA: TGTGCCAGCAGCTTGGTCTCACAGAACACTGAAGCTTTCTTT.

V usage is TRBV18 and J usage is TRBJ1-5; 9 bases match TRBD1. The CDR3 runs 18 residues. From germline, CDR1 is KGHSH and CDR2 LQKENI. With 2 bases clipped from V and 3 bases from J, the junction kept 11 bases outside the gene matches. CDR3 nucleotides: TGTGCCAGCTCACCAGACAGGGGGGGCCGGGGAGACAATCAGCCCCAGCATTTT. It translates to CASSPDRGGRGDNQPQHF.

V and J are TRBV6-6 and TRBJ1-1, with TRBD1 matching over 8 bases. CDR3 length equals 15 residues. V lost 4 bases to trimming and J lost 1 base; unmatched junction nucleotides: 5. Germline CDR1 and CDR2: MNHNY and SVGAGI (reference sequence). CDR3 sequence (DNA): TGTGCCAGCAGTTTTCACAGGGGGAGGAACACTGAAGCTTTCTTT. Amino acid sequence: CASSFHRGRNTEAFF.

The J gene is TRBJ2-6, the V gene TRBV10-3; 7 nucleotides align to TRBD2. CDR3 length equals 17 residues. From germline, CDR1 is ENHRY and CDR2 SYGVKD. The V and J ends lost 9 bases and 0 bases, in that order; junction bases with no gene match: 11. The CDR3 DNA reads as TGTGCCATTGGGGGGGAAACAGAAGTCTCTGGGGCCAACGTCCTGACTTTC. Translated, it gives CAIGGETEVSGANVLTF.

V gene TRBV6-5 combines with J gene TRBJ1-2; D may be TRBD1 (6 bases). Between the trimmed V and J ends, which lost 8 bases and 5 bases, there was a span of 12 bases. The germline gives CDR1 MNHEY, CDR2 SVGAGI. This CDR3 is 12 amino acids long. DNA of the CDR3: TGTGCCAGCGTGGGGGCCGGGTATGGCTACACCTTC. Protein sequence: CASVGAGYGYTF.

The rearrangement links TRBV19 to TRBJ1-4, with D possibly TRBD1 on 5 matching bases. This CDR3 region has 15 residues. V lost 6 bases to trimming and J lost 2 bases, with 13 bases between them. Germline CDR1 reads LNHDA; CDR2 reads SQIVND (reference sequence). The CDR3 DNA reads TGTGCCAGTAGCCCCCCAGGGAGGACTAATGAAAAACTGTTTTTT. It yields the protein CASSPPGRTNEKLFF.

This clone was observed a handful of times. The V and J genes are TRBV20-1 and TRBJ1-1, with D uncertain. Germline CDR1 is DFQATT and CDR2 is SNEGSKA (reference sequence). This CDR3 region has 11 residues. Trimming cost V 3 bases and J 5 bases, with 7 bases left between them. The CDR3 DNA reads TGCAGTGCTAGCGGTGAGACTGAAGCTTTCTTT. It codes for CSASGETEAFF.

This rearrangement joins TRBV6-5 to TRBJ1-2, with a weak D call TRBD1 (6 bases). The CDR3 consists of 13 residues. The V and J ends lost 6 bases and 4 bases respectively, with 12 bases between them. From germline, CDR1 is MNHEY and CDR2 SVGAGI. The CDR3 DNA sequence: TGTGCCAGCAGACGGACAGAAGCCTATGGCTACACCTTC. This gives the protein CASRRTEAYGYTF.

This clone showed up just once. The chain links TRBV10-1 to TRBJ2-2, with TRBD2 identical over 7 bases. Germline V gives CDR1 WNHNN, CDR2 SYGVQD (reference sequence). With 2 bases clipped from V and 1 base from J, the junction kept 19 bases outside the gene matches. The CDR3 loop spans 21 amino acids. CDR3 bases: TGCGCCAGCAGTGAGAAGTTTTTCTCGGGGTTTTTAGCGGGGAACACCGGGGAGCTGTTTTTT. Translating gives CASSEKFFSGFLAGNTGELFF.

This chain links TRBV11-1 with TRBJ2-5; 9 nucleotides align to TRBD2. Germline loops: CDR1 SGHAT, CDR2 FQDESV (reference sequence). The CDR3 is 13 amino acids. V was clipped by 5 bases and J by 10 bases; unmatched bases: 8. CDR3 sequence: CASSLPAGGGQYF. For the CDR3, the DNA is TGTGCCAGCAGCCTCCCGGCGGGGGGGGGCCAGTACTTC.